This TCR beta chain was obtained from a study of beta chain features in type 1 diabetes. At the level of the study: Sorted cells, approximately 110,000,000 in number, were examined across all samples.

CDR3 length equals 15 residues. From germline, CDR1 is LGHNA and CDR2 YSLEER. Trimming at V came to 1 base and at J to 1 base, leaving 2 bases not matched to a gene. Expressed TCRB transcripts were sequenced, since all the RNA that had been isolated was reverse transcribed. TCRdb's copy holds only in-frame clones and misses some; the assay was immunoSEQ multiplex PCR. The table has under 900,000 clones, roughly 15% seen once; the top ten hold around 0.02%. On average, the one heparinised blood draw given by each donor was around 110 mL. Notes on this clone: The sample holds other DNA sequences that translate to the same CDR3.

The sample comprised naive CD4+ T cells from blood. This TCR was sampled from a woman between 18 and 29 years old in good health. The chain links TRBV4-3 to TRBJ2-7; 9 positions match TRBD2. The CDR3 region is CASSQGLAGSYEQYF. DNA for the CDR3: TGCGCCAGCAGCCAAGGCCTAGCGGGGTCCTACGAGCAGTACTTC.